This T cell receptor beta chain originates from a study of cytomegalovirus exposure and HLA in healthy donors. The germline CDR1 and CDR2 sequences are SGDLS and YYNGEE. V lost 1 base and J 5 bases, leaving 13 bases between the germline ends. This CDR3 contains 14 residues. Broader study findings: There were 150 to 200 TCR beta chains listed as cytomegalovirus-associated.

To note about this clone: Its target is unknown.

Measured with immunoSEQ multiplex PCR; TCRdb has only the in-frame clones, and not every one. The table has tens of thousands of clones, 70% to 90% seen once. The TCR originated in a woman younger than 35 in good health and CMV-seronegative. The sequenced sample consisted of PBMCs. V gene TRBV9 combines with J gene TRBJ2-7, with D possibly matching TRBD2 (5 bases). The CDR3 region is CASSVSALVDEQYF. The CDR3 region has the DNA TGTGCCAGCAGCGTAAGTGCACTAGTCGACGAGCAGTACTTC.